These 26 T cell receptor beta chains were sequenced from one sample in a study of identifying expanded T cells in peripheral blood. Profiled with immunoSEQ multiplex PCR; TCRdb holds only in-frame clones, not every one. The sample consists of 70,000 to 100,000 clones, 86% of them appearing once. Material: blood. The origin of the receptors is a person aged 18 to 75 in good health.

The rearrangement links TRBV7-2 to TRBJ1-6; possibly TRBD1 for D (6 bases). The germline V and J ends were trimmed by 1 base and 19 bases, with 14 bases remaining between them. The V gene's germline CDR1 is SGHTA and CDR2 FQGNSA. The CDR3 loop spans 12 amino acids. The CDR3: CASSLDSGTHHF. The DNA of the CDR3 is TGTGCCAGCAGCTTAGATTCCGGGACACATCACTTT.

This chain connects TRBV11-3 to TRBJ1-1; 7 nucleotides match TRBD1. The CDR3 runs to 14 residues. V gave up 0 bases and J gave up 11 bases; unmatched junction bases: 9. Germline V lookup: CDR1 SGHNT, CDR2 YENEEA. CDR3 amino acids: CASSLDIGTAVAFF. DNA for the CDR3: TGTGCCAGCAGCTTAGATATTGGGACAGCGGTCGCTTTCTTT.

The chain joins TRBV6-6 to TRBJ1-1; D call uncertain. Germline V gene data show CDR1 as MNHNY and CDR2 as SVGAGI (reference sequence). V lost 2 bases and J 3 bases, leaving 16 bases between the germline ends. The CDR3 is 16 amino acids. The CDR3 coding sequence is TGTGCCAGCAGTTACGCTGAGGGAGAGTTGGACACTGAAGCTTTCTTT. Protein sequence: CASSYAEGELDTEAFF.

The chain combines TRBV5-4 with TRBJ1-2; weak D call: TRBD1 (5 bases). The CDR3 consists of 14 residues. Per the germline V gene, CDR1 is SGHNT and CDR2 is YYREEE (reference sequence). V lost 3 bases to trimming and J lost 2 bases, with 11 bases between them. CDR3 nucleotide sequence: TGTGCCAGCAGCTCCCTTGGGGGGAACTATGGCTACACCTTC. It specifies CASSSLGGNYGYTF.

The DNA for the CDR3 is TGCGCCAGCAGCCAAGATCGAGGGAGGGAGACCCAGTACTTC. It specifies CASSQDRGRETQYF. This chain uses TRBV4-3 with TRBJ2-5; perhaps TRBD2 as D (6 bases). The CDR3 loop spans 14 amino acids. The V and J ends lost 0 bases and 5 bases respectively, with 10 bases between them. Germline loops: CDR1 LGHNA, CDR2 YSLEER.

The genes are TRBV18 and TRBJ1-1, with D possibly being TRBD1 (5 bases). The germline gives CDR1 KGHSH, CDR2 LQKENI. The CDR3 is made up of 15 amino acids. V lost 4 bases to trimming and J lost 2 bases, with 14 bases between them. The CDR3 nucleotides are TGTGCCAGCTCACTCGGGACCGGGGCTAACACTGAAGCTTTCTTT. Protein product: CASSLGTGANTEAFF.

The chain links TRBV5-5 to TRBJ1-1; possible D gene TRBD1, 5 bases. CDR1 is SGHKS and CDR2 is YYEKEE in the germline V gene (reference sequence). The CDR3 has 14 amino acids. V lost 4 bases and J 0 bases, leaving 10 bases between the germline ends. The CDR3 DNA sequence: TGTGCCAGCAGCCGGGGGATCATGAACACTGAAGCTTTCTTT. Protein: CASSRGIMNTEAFF.

This chain joins TRBV12-5 and TRBJ2-3; D is undetermined. Germline V lookup: CDR1 LGHNT, CDR2 FRNRAP. CDR3 length: 13 residues. V gave up 8 bases and J gave up 7 bases, with 16 bases separating them. CDR3 protein: CASSLGDANTQYF. CDR3 DNA: TGTGCTAGTAGTCTGGGTGATGCGAATACGCAGTATTTT.

The rearrangement links TRBV5-1 to TRBJ2-5; TRBD2 might be the D (6 bases). The V end lost 2 bases, the J end lost 4 bases, and 15 bases lay between the germline ends. CDR1 is SGHRS, CDR2 YFSETQ, per germline. This CDR3 is built from 15 residues. CDR3 residues: CASSFLGLLGETQYF. The CDR3 DNA follows: TGCGCCAGCAGCTTCCTGGGACTGCTGGGAGAGACCCAGTACTTC.

V is TRBV9 and J is TRBJ2-3; 8 nucleotides match TRBD2. Germline CDR1 SGDLS, CDR2 YYNGEE. The CDR3 loop spans 15 amino acids. J lost 0 bases, V lost 3 bases, and 3 bases had no gene match. The CDR3 DNA sequence: TGTGCCAGCAGCGGTAGCGGGGTGAGCACAGATACGCAGTATTTT. This translates into CASSGSGVSTDTQYF. The full variable domain, its missing parts supplied by reference TRBV9 and TRBJ2-3, is DSGVTQTPKHLITATGQRVTLRCSPRSGDLSVYWYQQSLDQGLQFLIQYYNGEERAKGNILERFSAQQFPDLHSELNLSSLELGDSALYFCASSGSGVSTDTQYFGPGTRLTVL.

This clone was seen just once. The chain has TRBV5-4 and TRBJ2-5; 12 bases align to TRBD1. The CDR3 spans 17 residues. Germline V CDR1 and CDR2: SGHNT, YYREEE (reference sequence). With V trimmed by 2 bases and J by 5 bases, 10 bases remained unmatched. CDR3 in DNA: TGTGCCAGCAGCTTACCGACGGGACAGGGGGCCTGGGAGACCCAGTACTTC. Protein sequence: CASSLPTGQGAWETQYF.

This clone was seen only once. This chain connects TRBV4-1 to TRBJ2-1; 7 bases fit TRBD2. The length of the CDR3 is 15 residues. In germline, CDR1 is MGHRA, CDR2 YSYEKL. Trimming removed 1 base from V and 7 bases from J; junction bases left unmatched: 7. Written as DNA, the CDR3 is TGCGCCAGCAGCCAAGCCTCCGGGACTATGAATGAGCAGTTCTTC. The encoded protein is CASSQASGTMNEQFF.

The chain recombines TRBV19 with TRBJ1-6; no definite D call. The V end lost 7 bases, the J end lost 5 bases, and 12 bases lay between the germline ends. CDR1 LNHDA and CDR2 SQIVND come from the germline V gene (reference sequence). The CDR3 is made up of 14 amino acids. The CDR3 region has the DNA TGTGCCAGTACCCCGGTCCGTAATAATTCACCCCTCCACTTT. This codes for CASTPVRNNSPLHF.

V and J are TRBV5-1 and TRBJ2-7; 7 bases are shared with TRBD1. CDR1 and CDR2 (germline): SGHRS, YFSETQ. The ends lost 4 bases at V and 0 bases at J; junction bases unmatched: 4. This CDR3 region has 14 residues. The DNA of the CDR3 is TGCGCCAGCAGCCGGACAGGCTCCTCCTACGAGCAGTACTTC. Its translation: CASSRTGSSYEQYF.

The V call is TRBV6-1, the J call TRBJ2-7; 7 nucleotides align to TRBD1. Germline V gives CDR1 MNHNS, CDR2 SASEGT. CDR3 length: 12 amino acids. The ends lost 11 bases at V and 2 bases at J; junction bases unmatched: 6. The CDR3, as DNA: TGTGCCGTCGCCGGGACAGCCTACGAGCAGTACTTC. Its translation: CAVAGTAYEQYF.

V and J are TRBV20-1 and TRBJ2-7; no firm D call. Germline V gene lookup returns CDR1 DFQATT and CDR2 SNEGSKA (reference sequence). The CDR3 is 11 amino acids. V gave up 2 bases and J gave up 3 bases, with 5 bases separating them. The CDR3 DNA reads as TGCAGTGCTAGACTCGGCTACGAGCAGTACTTC. Its translation is CSARLGYEQYF.

The chain is built from TRBV5-6 and TRBJ1-1; D perhaps matches TRBD1 (5 bases). Germline CDR1 reads SGHDT; CDR2 reads YYEEEE. The length of the CDR3 is 18 residues. Trimming took off 1 base at V and 1 base at J, with 20 bases between the two ends. DNA of the CDR3: TGTGCCAGCAGCTTGCTTACTTCGGTCCAGGGACCGAACACTGAAGCTTTCTTT. It translates to CASSLLTSVQGPNTEAFF. The entire variable domain, with the rest obtained from reference TRBV5-6 and TRBJ1-1, is as follows: DAGVTQSPTHLIKTRGQQVTLRCSPKSGHDTVSWYQQALGQGPQFIFQYYEEEERQRGNFPDRFSGHQFPNYSSELNVNALLLGDSALYLCASSLLTSVQGPNTEAFFGQGTRLTVV.

This chain connects TRBV5-1 to TRBJ1-1; D is ambiguous. Germline-derived CDR1 and CDR2 are SGHRS and YFSETQ. The V end was cut by 0 bases, the J end by 1 base, with 13 bases between. CDR3 length: 16 residues. The chain's CDR3 is CASSLAGTATNTEAFF. The DNA of the CDR3 is TGCGCCAGCAGCTTGGCCGGTACAGCGACGAACACTGAAGCTTTCTTT.

V and J are TRBV7-9 and TRBJ1-1, with a possible D match to TRBD1 (5 bases). V gave up 5 bases and J gave up 10 bases, with 11 bases separating them. Germline assignment: CDR1 SEHNR and CDR2 FQNEAQ (reference sequence). The CDR3 sequence is 11 residues long. CDR3 DNA: TGTGCCAGCAGCCCCGGGGCTAGAGCTTTCTTT. This translates into CASSPGARAFF.

This chain uses TRBV5-4 with TRBJ1-3; possible D gene TRBD1, 5 bases. The V gene lost 2 bases and the J gene lost 6 bases, with 15 bases spanning the gap. Germline CDR1 SGHNT, CDR2 YYREEE (reference sequence). The CDR3 has 15 residues. CDR3 coding DNA: TGTGCCAGCAGCTTAAATTCAGGGTCCGAAAACACCATATATTTT. Residues: CASSLNSGSENTIYF.

The chain employs TRBV27 and TRBJ1-1; D may be TRBD1 (6 bases). Germline values: CDR1 MNHEY, CDR2 SMNVEV (reference sequence). The CDR3 extends over 13 amino acids. V shed 5 bases and J shed 7 bases, with 14 bases lying between them. The CDR3 here is CASSRQVDFEAFF. The CDR3 DNA reads TGTGCCAGCAGTCGACAGGTGGACTTTGAAGCTTTCTTT.

The chain joins TRBV18 to TRBJ1-2; D might be TRBD1 (6 bases). V was clipped by 2 bases and J by 5 bases, with 21 bases between them. The CDR3 contains 17 residues. Germline-derived CDR1 and CDR2 are KGHSH and LQKENI. CDR3 bases: TGTGCCAGCTCACCAAGGGGTGCGGCAGGGGCCCTGTATGGCTACACCTTC. The encoded protein is CASSPRGAAGALYGYTF. Filled out from reference TRBV18 and TRBJ1-2, the complete variable domain reads NAGVMQNPRHLVRRRGQEARLRCSPMKGHSHVYWYRQLPEEGLKFMVYLQKENIIDESGMPKERFSAEFPKEGPSILRIQQVVRGDSAAYFCASSPRGAAGALYGYTFGSGTRLTVV.

V and J are TRBV7-9 and TRBJ1-2; D perhaps matches TRBD1 (5 bases). The V gene lost 9 bases and the J gene lost 1 base, with 15 bases spanning the gap. This CDR3 region has 14 residues. CDR1 SEHNR and CDR2 FQNEAQ come from the germline V gene (reference sequence). In DNA, the CDR3 is TGTGCCAGAGGGGCCCTTCAGGGTAACTATGGCTACACCTTC. Its protein is CARGALQGNYGYTF. The complete variable domain, with remaining parts taken from reference TRBV7-9 and TRBJ1-2, reads DTGVSQNPRHKITKRGQNVTFRCDPISEHNRLYWYRQTLGQGPEFLTYFQNEAQLEKSRLLSDRFSAERPKGSFSTLEIQRTEQGDSAMYLCARGALQGNYGYTFGSGTRLTVV.

This chain links TRBV2 with TRBJ1-2; D not resolved. Germline loops: CDR1 SNHLY, CDR2 FYNNEI. The CDR3 covers 15 residues. V shed 5 bases and J shed 6 bases, with 19 bases lying between them. The CDR3 DNA reads TGTGCCAGCAGTAACCCTCTAAGAGGGAGGGATGGCTACACCTTC. Amino acids: CASSNPLRGRDGYTF.

The V gene is TRBV9, the J gene TRBJ1-2, with TRBD1 identical over 8 bases. V gave up 1 base and J gave up 2 bases; unmatched junction bases: 4. Germline loops: CDR1 SGDLS, CDR2 YYNGEE. The CDR3 is 15 amino acids. As DNA, the CDR3 is TGTGCCAGCAGCGTATGGACAGGGCTAAACTATGGCTACACCTTC. It specifies CASSVWTGLNYGYTF.

The chain has TRBV27 and TRBJ2-7, with TRBD2 identical over 11 bases. Per germline, CDR1 MNHEY and CDR2 SMNVEV (reference sequence). Unmatched junction bases numbered 4, after V lost 2 bases and J lost 4 bases. The CDR3 extends over 15 amino acids. In nucleotides, the CDR3 is TGTGCCAGCAGTTTAGTAGCGGGGGGGCTGTACGAGCAGTACTTC. Protein sequence: CASSLVAGGLYEQYF.